The TCR beta chain under discussion was sequenced for a study of T cell responses to AZD1222 COVID-19 vaccine. Study background: Whether given at about 4 or about 12 weeks, second doses were pooled. Study results and limitations: None of the repertoires were sampled until the peak T cell response had passed. Following two doses of AZD1222, Spike-specific TCR breadth and depth rose. As reported, nearly half of all spike-specific TCRs target variant regions that are unmutated.

With regard to this clone: The antigen is unknown.

Trimming cost V 4 bases and J 9 bases; bases outside gene matches: 8. The CDR3 runs to 14 residues. Germline CDR1 is LNHDA and CDR2 is SQIVND (reference sequence). Libraries were prepared by immunoSEQ multiplex PCR; TCRdb keeps only in-frame clonotypes and omits some of them. The table lists about 180,000 clones, around 90% of them singletons, with less than 2.5% in the top ten. This receptor was obtained from an adult in good health. This chain joins TRBV19 and TRBJ2-1, with 8 bases identical to TRBD2. Sequenced material: peripheral blood, taken on day 0 of AZD1222 vaccination. The CDR3 region has the DNA TGTGCCAGTAGTACCGGGCTAAGCGGGAGTGAGCAGTTCTTC. This encodes CASSTGLSGSEQFF.